This passage covers 23 T cell receptor beta chains from one sample sequenced in a study of memory CD8 T cells in hepatitis C reinfection. Profiled with immunoSEQ multiplex PCR; TCRdb holds only in-frame clones, not every one. This sample has about 46,000 clones, with 80% to 90% found just once. The time point was: late/post reinfection, 12 to 24 weeks after detection. TCR sequencing was done directly ex vivo on sorted cells, without expansion in vitro. The sequenced material came from naive CD8+ T cells sorted from blood. These receptors all stem from a young man with hepatitis C virus infection.

The chain recombines TRBV10-2 with TRBJ2-7; D unresolved. The germline CDR1 and CDR2 sequences are WSHSY and SAAADI. Trimming removed 3 bases from V and 0 bases from J, with 6 bases in between. The CDR3 consists of 13 residues. The DNA of the CDR3 is TGCGCCAGCAGTGAAGGCGGCTCCTACGAGCAGTACTTC. Its translation: CASSEGGSYEQYF.

This clone was detected only a few times. The V and J genes are TRBV5-4 and TRBJ2-7, with 7 bases fitting TRBD1. Germline values: CDR1 SGHNT, CDR2 YYREEE (reference sequence). This CDR3 region has 14 residues. Trimming at V came to 0 bases and at J to 2 bases, leaving 2 bases not matched to a gene. As DNA, the CDR3 is TGTGCCAGCAGCTTGGGGACAGGTCCCTACGAGCAGTACTTC. Translated: CASSLGTGPYEQYF.

This chain joins TRBV28 and TRBJ2-2, with 10 bases identical to TRBD2. This CDR3 contains 17 residues. Looked up from germline, CDR1 is MDHEN and CDR2 is SYDVKM. The V segment lost 1 base and the J segment 7 bases; nucleotides outside the gene matches: 9. CDR3 amino acids: CASSLLGAGGPDGELFF. The DNA for the CDR3 is TGTGCCAGCAGTTTATTGGGAGCGGGGGGGCCGGACGGGGAGCTGTTTTTT.

The chain uses TRBV27 and TRBJ2-7; TRBD2 aligns across 13 bases. Looked up from germline, CDR1 is MNHEY and CDR2 is SMNVEV (reference sequence). This CDR3 spans 15 amino acids. V lost 6 bases, J lost 6 bases, and 8 bases stayed unmatched. CDR3 region: CASSRGLAGVAEQYF. CDR3 sequence (DNA): TGTGCCAGCAGCCGAGGACTAGCGGGAGTAGCCGAGCAGTACTTC.

This clone appeared a few times. This sequence joins TRBV5-1 and TRBJ1-4; 7 bases map to TRBD1. From germline, CDR1 is SGHRS and CDR2 YFSETQ. V trimming: 1 base; J trimming: 5 bases; junction bases outside the gene matches: 14. There are 18 residues in the CDR3. CDR3: CASSLTQGQTIPNEKLFF. The CDR3 nucleotides are TGCGCCAGCAGCTTGACTCAGGGACAGACTATCCCGAATGAAAAACTGTTTTTT.

V and J are TRBV25-1 and TRBJ2-1, with D tentatively TRBD1 (5 bases). Germline-derived CDR1 and CDR2 are MGHDK and SYGVNS. This CDR3 is built from 17 residues. With 3 bases removed from V and 0 bases from J, the gap between germline ends came to 15 bases. The CDR3, as DNA: TGTGCCAGCAGTGACGACAGAGCCCTCAGCTCCTACAATGAGCAGTTCTTC. This codes for CASSDDRALSSYNEQFF. The full variable domain, with the rest looked up from reference TRBV25-1 and TRBJ2-1, is EADIYQTPRYLVIGTGKKITLECSQTMGHDKMYWYQQDPGMELHLIHYSYGVNSTEKGDLSSESTVSRIRTEHFPLTLESARPSHTSQYLCASSDDRALSSYNEQFFGPGTRLTVL.

The CDR3: CASSPYLYEQYF. CDR3 bases: TGTGCCAGCAGCCCCTACTTGTACGAGCAGTACTTC. The chain carries TRBV7-2 and TRBJ2-7; D call uncertain. V lost 5 bases to trimming and J lost 4 bases, with 9 bases between them. This CDR3 contains 12 residues. The germline gives CDR1 SGHTA, CDR2 FQGNSA.

This rearrangement joins TRBV2 to TRBJ1-1, with a tentative D call TRBD1 (5 bases). Germline V gene data show CDR1 as SNHLY and CDR2 as FYNNEI. V shed 1 base and J shed 0 bases, with 9 bases lying between them. The CDR3 consists of 15 residues. As DNA, the CDR3 is TGTGCCAGCAGTGAAGTGGGGGGGATGAACACTGAAGCTTTCTTT. Translation gives CASSEVGGMNTEAFF. Complete variable domain (other parts from reference TRBV2 and TRBJ1-1): EPEVTQTPSHQVTQMGQEVILRCVPISNHLYFYWYRQILGQKVEFLVSFYNNEISEKSEIFDDQFSVERPDGSNFTLKIRSTKLEDSAMYFCASSEVGGMNTEAFFGQGTRLTVV.

V is TRBV7-8 and J is TRBJ1-1; possible D gene TRBD1, 5 bases. CDR1 and CDR2 (germline): SGHVS, FQNEAQ. Deletions cut 1 base from V and 1 base from J, with 10 bases between. The CDR3 has 15 amino acids. The CDR3 region has the DNA TGTGCCAGCAGCTTAGATGGGGGGTGGAACACTGAAGCTTTCTTT. Its translation: CASSLDGGWNTEAFF.

In this sample, this clone turned up once. V gene TRBV16 combines with J gene TRBJ2-7; TRBD1 is a possible D gene (5 bases). Trimming pared 4 bases from V and 0 bases from J, leaving 10 bases between. The length of the CDR3 is 14 residues. Per germline, CDR1 KGHSY and CDR2 FQNENV. The CDR3 here is CASSPNDSSYEQYF. CDR3 coding DNA: TGTGCCAGCAGCCCCAACGACAGCTCCTACGAGCAGTACTTC.

This chain uses TRBV2 with TRBJ2-7, with D maybe TRBD2 (6 bases). CDR3 length equals 15 residues. Trimming left V 0 bases short and J 3 bases short, with 12 bases between. Germline values: CDR1 SNHLY, CDR2 FYNNEI. In DNA form, the CDR3 reads TGTGCCAGCAGTGAAGCTCCGGGGAGGCTCTACGAGCAGTACTTC. Translated: CASSEAPGRLYEQYF.

J is TRBJ2-2 and V is TRBV11-2; possible D gene TRBD2, 5 bases. Germline CDR1 reads SGHAT; CDR2 reads FQNNGV. The ends were cut back, 4 bases at V and 1 base at J, with 10 bases in the middle. This CDR3 contains 15 residues. The CDR3 reads CASSSLDKNTGELFF. The CDR3 bases are TGTGCCAGCAGCTCACTAGACAAGAACACCGGGGAGCTGTTTTTT.

Worth noting for this clone: Germline and junction disagree at one end, which may indicate a read error. This chain joins TRBV11-2 and TRBJ2-5; 8 nucleotides align to TRBD2. Germline CDR1 reads SGHAT; CDR2 reads FQNNGV. The length of the CDR3 is 15 residues. CDR3 residues: CASVAGSNFQEAQYF. The DNA of the CDR3 is TGTGCCAGCGTAGCGGGGTCCAACTTCCAAGAGGCCCAGTACTTC.

This sequence joins TRBV5-1 and TRBJ2-7; D is perhaps TRBD2 (6 bases). The ends were cut back, 6 bases at V and 2 bases at J, with 15 bases in the middle. This CDR3 region has 14 residues. Germline lookup yields CDR1 SGHRS and CDR2 YFSETQ. Written as DNA, the CDR3 is TGCGCCAGCACCTGGGGGGAGCGAACCTACGAGCAGTACTTC. It translates to CASTWGERTYEQYF.

This chain uses TRBV11-2 with TRBJ2-7; 10 bases align to TRBD2. V gave up 4 bases and J gave up 2 bases; unmatched junction bases: 11. This CDR3 region has 17 residues. From germline, CDR1 is SGHAT and CDR2 FQNNGV. The CDR3 protein is CASSSGQRTSGPYEQYF. In DNA form, the CDR3 reads TGTGCCAGCAGCTCGGGACAGCGGACTAGCGGCCCCTACGAGCAGTACTTC.

The chain joins TRBV19 to TRBJ2-7; the match to TRBD1 covers 9 bases. The germline gives CDR1 LNHDA, CDR2 SQIVND (reference sequence). This CDR3 is built from 15 residues. Trimming cost V 6 bases and J 1 base; bases outside gene matches: 7. The DNA for the CDR3 is TGTGCCAGTAGCCCGGGGACAGGGCTGTCCTACGAGCAGTACTTC. Translated: CASSPGTGLSYEQYF.

V gene TRBV19 combines with J gene TRBJ1-2; D may be TRBD1 (6 bases). V was shortened by 4 bases and J by 4 bases, with 10 bases between the two germline ends. The length of the CDR3 is 13 residues. Germline V gene data show CDR1 as LNHDA and CDR2 as SQIVND (reference sequence). DNA for the CDR3: TGTGCCAGTAGTACAGGGGTAGTCTATGGCTACACCTTC. Amino acids: CASSTGVVYGYTF.

This CDR3 is CSVEESGLENEQFF. In DNA, the CDR3 is TGCAGCGTTGAAGAAAGTGGTCTAGAGAATGAGCAGTTCTTC. V gene TRBV29-1 combines with J gene TRBJ2-1; no reliable D call. V was clipped by 0 bases and J by 7 bases, with 13 bases between them. Germline CDR1 reads SQVTM; CDR2 reads ANQGSEA. The CDR3 has 14 residues.

V is TRBV5-6 and J is TRBJ2-7, with 12 bases matching TRBD2. The V gene's germline CDR1 is SGHDT and CDR2 YYEEEE. The CDR3 has 13 residues. Trimming removed 4 bases from V and 6 bases from J; junction bases left unmatched: 2. CDR3 loop: CASSLAGGPEQYF. CDR3 nucleotides: TGTGCCAGCAGCCTAGCGGGAGGGCCCGAGCAGTACTTC.

The chain uses TRBV27 and TRBJ2-1; TRBD1 matches at 8 bases. The CDR3 has 15 amino acids. The J segment lost 5 bases and the V segment lost 5 bases, leaving 8 bases of the junction unmatched. Germline-derived CDR1 and CDR2 are MNHEY and SMNVEV (reference sequence). Here the CDR3 DNA reads TGTGCCAGCAGTCACTCAGGGGGCCTTAACAATGAGCAGTTCTTC. It yields the protein CASSHSGGLNNEQFF.

The chain is built from TRBV6-5 and TRBJ2-7; D possibly corresponds to TRBD2 (5 bases). The ends were cut back, 0 bases at V and 2 bases at J, with 11 bases in the middle. Germline loops: CDR1 MNHEY, CDR2 SVGAGI. The CDR3 runs to 15 residues. The CDR3 nucleotides read TGTGCCAGCAGTTACTCTGTCAGCGGAACCTACGAGCAGTACTTC. Residues: CASSYSVSGTYEQYF.

This chain uses TRBV11-2 with TRBJ2-7, with TRBD1 as a possible D gene (6 bases). CDR1 is SGHAT, CDR2 FQNNGV, per germline. The CDR3 is made up of 14 amino acids. Trimming shortened V by 3 bases and J by 1 base, and 10 bases separated the two germline ends. The CDR3 nucleotides read TGTGCCAGCAGCTTCCCCACAGGGTCCTACGAGCAGTACTTC. This encodes CASSFPTGSYEQYF.

This clone showed up just once. The chain uses TRBV15 and TRBJ1-1; 7 nucleotides line up with TRBD1. Unmatched junction bases numbered 8, after V lost 7 bases and J lost 0 bases. CDR1 and CDR2 (germline): LNHNV, YYDKDF (reference sequence). CDR3 size: 15 residues. The CDR3 nucleotides read TGTGCCACCACCCAGGGGGTCATCATGAACACTGAAGCTTTCTTT. Its translation is CATTQGVIMNTEAFF. Combining the CDR3 with reference TRBV15 and TRBJ1-1 gives the whole variable domain DAMVIQNPRYQVTQFGKPVTLSCSQTLNHNVMYWYQQKSSQAPKLLFHYYDKDFNNEADTPDNFQSRRPNTSFCFLDIRSPGLGDTAMYLCATTQGVIMNTEAFFGQGTRLTVV.